The 24 T cell receptor beta chains below all came from one sample that was sequenced in a study of blood T cell repertoires in COVID-19. Assay used: immunoSEQ multiplex PCR; TCRdb lists only in-frame clones, some missing. The data show 120,000 to 150,000 clones, approximately 87% seen once. The sample taken for sequencing was peripheral blood. These receptors all stem from an elderly man with acute or convalescent COVID-19.

The gene calls are TRBV7-2 and TRBJ2-3, with TRBD2 matching 8 bases. Germline trimming cut 2 bases from V and 4 bases from J; bases unmatched to any gene: 5. Germline lookup yields CDR1 SGHTA and CDR2 FQGNSA. The CDR3 length is 15 residues. CDR3 in amino acids: CASSLTGGAPDTQYF. CDR3 DNA sequence: TGTGCCAGCAGCTTAACCGGGGGGGCCCCAGATACGCAGTATTTT.

The genes are TRBV7-8 and TRBJ2-1; no reliable D call. The V and J ends lost 4 bases and 7 bases respectively, with 14 bases between them. CDR3 length: 14 residues. Germline CDR1 reads SGHVS; CDR2 reads FQNEAQ. The CDR3 coding sequence is TGTGCCAGCAGCTCCCATGACTGGCCGAATGAGCAGTTCTTC. Its protein product is CASSSHDWPNEQFF.

V usage is TRBV18 and J usage is TRBJ2-7; perhaps TRBD2 as D (6 bases). V was clipped by 3 bases and J by 0 bases, with 12 bases between them. Germline values: CDR1 KGHSH, CDR2 LQKENI. This CDR3 contains 15 residues. The CDR3, as DNA: TGTGCCAGCTCACCTCTAGCGTCGCTCTCCTACGAGCAGTACTTC. Protein product: CASSPLASLSYEQYF.

This chain uses TRBV5-1 with TRBJ1-2; 12 bases fit TRBD1. V lost 4 bases to trimming and J lost 2 bases; unmatched junction nucleotides: 9. The CDR3 runs to 17 residues. The germline V gene has CDR1 SGHRS and CDR2 YFSETQ. The CDR3 region is CASSMGQGAQRNYGYTF. The CDR3 region has the DNA TGCGCCAGCAGCATGGGACAGGGGGCGCAACGGAACTATGGCTACACCTTC.

This clone was detected only a few times. The CDR3 sequence is CASSRTGGSSPLHF. CDR3 coding DNA: TGTGCCAGCAGTCGGACAGGGGGAAGTTCACCCCTCCACTTT. This rearrangement joins TRBV6-5 to TRBJ1-6, with 10 bases identical to TRBD1. Per the germline V gene, CDR1 is MNHEY and CDR2 is SVGAGI. This CDR3 has 14 amino acids. The V segment lost 5 bases and the J segment 9 bases; nucleotides outside the gene matches: 4.

In this sample, this clone turned up many times. The chain uses TRBV29-1 and TRBJ2-3; TRBD2 aligns across 10 bases. The trim removed 6 bases at V and 1 base at J, leaving 7 bases unmatched. The CDR3 contains 15 residues. Looked up from germline, CDR1 is SQVTM and CDR2 is ANQGSEA. Here the CDR3 DNA reads TGCAGCGTGGCACGGGGGACTAGCGGCACAGATACGCAGTATTTT. This translates into CSVARGTSGTDTQYF.

V is TRBV5-1 and J is TRBJ2-3, with 9 bases matching TRBD1. The length of the CDR3 is 16 residues. Trimming cost V 3 bases and J 2 bases; bases outside gene matches: 7. Germline V gives CDR1 SGHRS, CDR2 YFSETQ. The CDR3 loop is CASSSGTGLFTDTQYF. The CDR3 region has the DNA TGCGCCAGCAGCTCCGGGACAGGGCTTTTCACAGATACGCAGTATTTT.

The chain recombines TRBV27 with TRBJ2-5; 10 bases line up with TRBD1. Per germline, CDR1 MNHEY and CDR2 SMNVEV (reference sequence). The ends lost 3 bases at V and 5 bases at J; junction bases unmatched: 15. The CDR3 sequence is 18 residues long. The CDR3 region is CASSFRGQGHVRRETQYF. CDR3 nucleotides: TGTGCCAGCAGTTTCCGGGGACAGGGGCATGTCCGTCGCGAGACCCAGTACTTC.

The gene calls are TRBV9 and TRBJ1-2, with D unclear. CDR1 and CDR2 from the germline V gene are SGDLS and YYNGEE. The CDR3 consists of 13 residues. Trimming took off 3 bases at V and 4 bases at J, with 10 bases between the two ends. The DNA for the CDR3 is TGTGCCAGCAGCGGCCCCTCAGGCTATGGCTACACCTTC. Translation gives CASSGPSGYGYTF. Based on the CDR3 plus reference TRBV9 and TRBJ1-2, the full variable domain is DSGVTQTPKHLITATGQRVTLRCSPRSGDLSVYWYQQSLDQGLQFLIQYYNGEERAKGNILERFSAQQFPDLHSELNLSSLELGDSALYFCASSGPSGYGYTFGSGTRLTVV.

The J gene is TRBJ2-7, the V gene TRBV7-8; 9 bases match TRBD1. CDR3 length: 13 residues. V was pared by 3 bases and J by 3 bases, with 0 bases of the junction left unmatched. Germline CDR1 and CDR2: SGHVS and FQNEAQ. CDR3 sequence: CASSLTGGYEQYF. In nucleotides, the CDR3 is TGTGCCAGCAGCTTGACAGGGGGCTACGAGCAGTACTTC. Drawing the rest from reference TRBV7-8 and TRBJ2-7, the complete variable domain is GAGVSQSPRYKVAKRGQDVALRCDPISGHVSLFWYQQALGQGPEFLTYFQNEAQLDKSGLPSDRFFAERPEGSVSTLKIQRTQQEDSAVYLCASSLTGGYEQYFGPGTRLTVT.

Comment on this clone: One junction end disagrees with the germline gene, perhaps due to a read error. The chain carries TRBV11-3 and TRBJ2-3; TRBD1 matches at 7 bases. Germline V lookup: CDR1 SGHNT, CDR2 YENEEA. This CDR3 is 18 amino acids long. The CDR3 loop is CASNLERDRENLTDTQYF. The CDR3 nucleotides are TGTGCCAGCAACTTAGAACGGGACAGAGAGAATCTCACAGATACGCAGTATTTT.

This sequence joins TRBV5-1 and TRBJ1-3; D remains ambiguous. This CDR3 contains 15 residues. CDR1 and CDR2 from the germline V gene are SGHRS and YFSETQ. The germline V and J ends were trimmed by 0 bases and 0 bases, with 7 bases remaining between them. Here the CDR3 reads CASSLDSFSGNTIYF. The CDR3 DNA is TGCGCCAGCAGCTTGGACAGTTTCTCTGGAAACACCATATATTTT.

This clone was detected only a few times. The chain carries TRBV2 and TRBJ2-7; D perhaps matches TRBD1 (5 bases). Germline CDR1 SNHLY, CDR2 FYNNEI. This CDR3 spans 13 amino acids. V lost 6 bases and J lost 3, with 12 bases in between. As DNA, the CDR3 is TGTGCCAGCAGCGACCCGGACATCTACGAGCAGTACTTC. Translating gives CASSDPDIYEQYF. The whole variable domain, remainder taken from reference TRBV2 and TRBJ2-7, is EPEVTQTPSHQVTQMGQEVILRCVPISNHLYFYWYRQILGQKVEFLVSFYNNEISEKSEIFDDQFSVERPDGSNFTLKIRSTKLEDSAMYFCASSDPDIYEQYFGPGTRLTVT.

The chain links TRBV28 to TRBJ1-5, with 8 positions matching TRBD1. The CDR3 has 14 residues. V trimming: 4 bases; J trimming: 2 bases; junction bases outside the gene matches: 1. The germline V gene encodes CDR1 MDHEN and CDR2 SYDVKM. The CDR3 DNA follows: TGTGCCAGCAGTTGGGGACAGGGCAATCAGCCCCAGCATTTT. Residues: CASSWGQGNQPQHF.

The CDR3 region has the DNA TGCGCCAGCAGCTTGGGGACTAGCGGACTTTACGAGCAGTACTTC. Its protein product is CASSLGTSGLYEQYF. V is TRBV5-1 and J is TRBJ2-7; 10 bases are shared with TRBD2. Germline assignment: CDR1 SGHRS and CDR2 YFSETQ. The CDR3 is 15 amino acids. The J segment lost 4 bases and the V segment lost 0 bases, leaving 4 bases of the junction unmatched.

The rearrangement joins TRBV2 to TRBJ2-6; unclear D gene. V was clipped by 3 bases and J by 0 bases, with 12 bases between them. The CDR3 is made up of 17 amino acids. Looked up from germline, CDR1 is SNHLY and CDR2 is FYNNEI. The DNA for the CDR3 is TGTGCCAGCAGTGAGCAACCCCCAGGCTCTGGGGCCAACGTCCTGACTTTC. It is translated as CASSEQPPGSGANVLTF.

The CDR3 DNA follows: TGTGCCAGCAGCTGGGGGACAGGGGTTTGGGGGATTAACAATGAGCAGTTCTTC. This gives the protein CASSWGTGVWGINNEQFF. This rearrangement joins TRBV5-5 to TRBJ2-1; 10 bases fit TRBD1. The CDR3 covers 18 residues. J was trimmed by 5 bases and V by 3 bases; bases with no gene match: 14. Germline CDR1 is SGHKS and CDR2 is YYEKEE (reference sequence).

The V and J genes are TRBV4-2 and TRBJ1-3; D ambiguous. The CDR3 is made up of 17 amino acids. In germline, CDR1 is LGHNA, CDR2 YNFKEQ. V was shortened by 0 bases and J by 0 bases, with 12 bases between the two germline ends. The CDR3 spells CASSQDGSAFSGNTIYF. CDR3 DNA: TGTGCCAGCAGCCAAGATGGCAGCGCCTTCTCTGGAAACACCATATATTTT.

This clone has just one count. The chain uses TRBV5-1 and TRBJ2-4, with a weak D call TRBD2 (6 bases). Germline V lookup: CDR1 SGHRS, CDR2 YFSETQ. The CDR3 sequence is 15 residues long. The V end was cut by 3 bases, the J end by 3 bases, with 13 bases between. DNA of the CDR3: TGCGCCAGCAGCTCCCCATCGGGGGTCAAAAACATTCAGTACTTC. Residues: CASSSPSGVKNIQYF.

The CDR3 loop is CASSLETATREKLFF. The DNA for the CDR3 is TGCGCCAGCAGCTTAGAGACAGCAACAAGGGAAAAACTGTTTTTT. This rearrangement joins TRBV5-1 to TRBJ1-4; perhaps TRBD1 as D (5 bases). The CDR3 spans 15 residues. The V end lost 2 bases, the J end lost 8 bases, and 16 bases lay between the germline ends. Germline V gene data show CDR1 as SGHRS and CDR2 as YFSETQ.

This clone was detected once. The chain employs TRBV27 and TRBJ1-6, with D perhaps TRBD1 (5 bases). From germline, CDR1 is MNHEY and CDR2 SMNVEV (reference sequence). The CDR3 is 15 amino acids. V was shortened by 6 bases and J by 3 bases, with 12 bases between the two germline ends. Here the CDR3 reads CASRPQVGYNSPLHF. In nucleotides, the CDR3 is TGTGCCAGCAGGCCACAGGTTGGCTATAATTCACCCCTCCACTTT.

The chain joins TRBV3-1 (or the pseudogene TRBV3-2) to TRBJ2-3; D remains unclear. V was pared by 2 bases and J by 5 bases, with 8 bases between. The CDR3 is made up of 13 amino acids. The germline V gene has CDR1 LGHDT and CDR2 YNNKEL (reference sequence). The CDR3 spells CASSQLGVDTQYF. CDR3 DNA sequence: TGTGCCAGCAGCCAATTGGGCGTAGATACGCAGTATTTT.

This clone was counted a few times. The chain combines TRBV18 with TRBJ1-2, with 7 bases matching TRBD1. The V gene's germline CDR1 is KGHSH and CDR2 LQKENI. This CDR3 comprises 15 residues. The J segment lost 0 bases and the V segment lost 3 bases, leaving 4 bases of the junction unmatched. The CDR3 spells CASSPGQPANYGYTF. The CDR3 DNA follows: TGTGCCAGCTCACCGGGACAGCCAGCTAACTATGGCTACACCTTC. Full variable domain (outside the CDR3, taken from reference TRBV18 and TRBJ1-2): NAGVMQNPRHLVRRRGQEARLRCSPMKGHSHVYWYRQLPEEGLKFMVYLQKENIIDESGMPKERFSAEFPKEGPSILRIQQVVRGDSAAYFCASSPGQPANYGYTFGSGTRLTVV.

The chain is built from TRBV11-2 and TRBJ2-5; 9 bases match TRBD2. Germline V gene data show CDR1 as SGHAT and CDR2 as FQNNGV. The junction had 5 bases not matched to a gene; V was cut back by 4 bases and J by 2 bases. This CDR3 is 15 amino acids long. DNA for the CDR3: TGTGCCAGCAGCTCCCTAGCGGGGACACAAGAGACCCAGTACTTC. This gives the protein CASSSLAGTQETQYF.